Following are 10 T cell receptor beta chains from one sample sequenced in a study of OX40 agonist ivuxolimab in advanced cancers. Profiling relied on immunoSEQ multiplex PCR, and the TCRdb table lists in-frame clones only, not all of them. The top ten clones hold about 3.6% of a sample with approximately 94,000 clones, 92% of them seen once. Sequencing used CD4+ or CD8+ T cells sorted from blood, obtained in a trial of the OX40 agonist ivuxolimab. The receptors originated from an adult with an advanced solid tumor such as melanoma, head and neck, liver or kidney cancer.

This clone is a singleton in its sample. The V call is TRBV11-2, the J call TRBJ2-5; the D is unclear. The germline V and J ends were trimmed by 5 bases and 2 bases, with 12 bases remaining between them. Per the germline V gene, CDR1 is SGHAT and CDR2 is FQNNGV. There are 14 residues in the CDR3. CDR3 in DNA: TGTGCCAGCAGCCTCCCCTGGCGGCAAGAGACCCAGTACTTC. Protein product: CASSLPWRQETQYF.

V usage is TRBV25-1 and J usage is TRBJ1-6; D gene unclear. V lost 4 bases and J 3 bases, leaving 1 base between the germline ends. The germline V gene encodes CDR1 MGHDK and CDR2 SYGVNS. This CDR3 region has 12 residues. This chain's CDR3 is CASSGYNSPLHF. The CDR3, as DNA: TGTGCCAGCAGTGGCTATAATTCACCCCTCCACTTT.

A single count supports this clone. This chain links TRBV6-5 with TRBJ2-7, with D maybe TRBD1 (5 bases). This CDR3 has 14 residues. Deletions cut 2 bases from V and 4 bases from J, with 12 bases between. From germline, CDR1 is MNHEY and CDR2 SVGAGI. The CDR3 nucleotides read TGTGCCAGCAGTTACCACCCGACAGATTACGAGCAGTACTTC. Amino acid sequence: CASSYHPTDYEQYF.

The chain has TRBV6-1 and TRBJ2-5; 8 bases are a match to TRBD1. Trimming at V came to 5 bases and at J to 1 base, leaving 6 bases not matched to a gene. Germline loops: CDR1 MNHNS, CDR2 SASEGT. The CDR3 covers 15 residues. CDR3 sequence: CASSNRQGPQETQYF. CDR3 DNA sequence: TGTGCCAGCAGTAACCGACAGGGGCCCCAAGAGACCCAGTACTTC.

The chain combines TRBV7-8 with TRBJ2-5, with TRBD2 as a possible D gene (5 bases). CDR1 is SGHVS and CDR2 is FQNEAQ in the germline V gene. The CDR3 loop spans 15 amino acids. Trimming removed 1 base at V and 1 base at J, with 10 bases between. This CDR3 reads CASSLVGLAQETQYF. DNA for the CDR3: TGTGCCAGCAGCTTAGTAGGTCTAGCCCAAGAGACCCAGTACTTC. Full variable domain (rest looked up from reference TRBV7-8 and TRBJ2-5): GAGVSQSPRYKVAKRGQDVALRCDPISGHVSLFWYQQALGQGPEFLTYFQNEAQLDKSGLPSDRFFAERPEGSVSTLKIQRTQQEDSAVYLCASSLVGLAQETQYFGPGTRLLVL.

The genes are TRBV9 and TRBJ2-3; 9 bases agree with TRBD2. J gave up 5 bases and V 4 bases, and 8 bases lay outside the gene matches. Germline assignment: CDR1 SGDLS and CDR2 YYNGEE. The CDR3 has 15 residues. This chain's CDR3 is CASSSSGTSRDTQYF. CDR3 bases: TGTGCCAGCAGCTCCTCCGGGACTAGCCGAGATACGCAGTATTTT.

The J gene is TRBJ1-2, the V gene TRBV4-3, with 7 bases aligning to TRBD1. The CDR3 spans 14 residues. Germline CDR1 LGHNA, CDR2 YSLEER. J gave up 2 bases and V 0 bases, and 0 bases lay outside the gene matches. The CDR3 here is CASSQEQGNYGYTF. In nucleotides, the CDR3 is TGCGCCAGCAGCCAAGAACAGGGGAACTATGGCTACACCTTC.

The CDR3 DNA reads as TGTGCCAGCAGCTTGGATGGGGGAAGGAACACTGAAGCTTTCTTT. This encodes CASSLDGGRNTEAFF. This chain links TRBV5-8 with TRBJ1-1, with D maybe TRBD1 (5 bases). The CDR3 has 15 residues. The V and J ends lost 0 bases and 1 base respectively, with 10 bases between them. Germline assignment: CDR1 SGHTS and CDR2 YDEGEE.

This rearrangement joins TRBV6-5 to TRBJ2-5; D is ambiguous. Germline V gene lookup returns CDR1 MNHEY and CDR2 SVGAGI. CDR3 length: 13 amino acids. V dropped 3 bases and J dropped 0 bases, with 5 bases sitting between them. This CDR3 reads CASSYHNQETQYF. As DNA, the CDR3 is TGTGCCAGCAGTTATCACAACCAAGAGACCCAGTACTTC.

The rearrangement joins TRBV5-6 to TRBJ1-6; no clear D. This CDR3 region has 16 residues. V lost 0 bases and J lost 7, with 14 bases in between. Germline V gives CDR1 SGHDT, CDR2 YYEEEE. The CDR3, as DNA: TGTGCCAGCAGCTTGGAATATACGTCTACGAATTCACCCCTCCACTTT. Protein sequence: CASSLEYTSTNSPLHF. Complete variable domain (other parts from reference TRBV5-6 and TRBJ1-6): DAGVTQSPTHLIKTRGQQVTLRCSPKSGHDTVSWYQQALGQGPQFIFQYYEEEERQRGNFPDRFSGHQFPNYSSELNVNALLLGDSALYLCASSLEYTSTNSPLHFGNGTRLTVT.